The clone carrying this T cell receptor beta chain was observed at least ten times. Its target is not known. The sample comes from a study of T cells after yellow fever vaccination. TCRdb re-derived calls from the 5' RACE reads in MiXCR, one entry per CDR3 protein. Of fewer than 350,000 distinct CDR3 sequences detected, 8.7% appear once; the ten largest clones hold approximately 18%. Study-wide results and caveats: The booster response re-showed most primary clones: over 95% CD4, around 85% CD8.

The clonotype comes from a young man who received the YFV17D yellow fever vaccine. This material consisted of PBMCs, taken on the day of the first yellow fever vaccination.

CDR3 sequence reads: CSASRDQETQYF. The CDR3 DNA reads as TGCAGTGCCTCCAGGGACCAAGAGACCCAGTACTTC. V gene TRBV20-1 combines with J gene TRBJ2-5; possible D gene TRBD1, 5 bases. Germline V gives CDR1 DFQATT, CDR2 SNEGSKA (reference sequence). The V and J ends lost 6 bases and 0 bases respectively, with 8 bases between them. This CDR3 has 12 amino acids.